The sequence of this TCR beta chain was determined in a study of T-cell reconstitution after alpha-beta-depleted transplantation in children. Germline CDR1 and CDR2: SGDLS and YYNGEE. V shed 2 bases and J shed 0 bases, with 11 bases lying between them. The CDR3 is made up of 15 amino acids. This clonotype was counted many times. Unique molecular identifiers were used to barcode this TCRbeta library. TCRdb re-called the PCR reads through MiXCR, storing one row per CDR3 protein. Of almost 500,000 distinct CDR3 sequences listed, roughly an eighth are singletons. The source was PBMCs from the stem cell graft donor, collected from the stem cell graft. The chain has TRBV9 and TRBJ2-5, with D possibly being TRBD1 (6 bases). The TCR sequence derives from a human donor who donated a stem cell graft to a child with combined immunodeficiency. CDR3: CASSVGAPYQETQYF. The CDR3 DNA is TGTGCCAGCAGCGTGGGGGCCCCGTACCAAGAGACCCAGTACTTC.